This TCR beta chain derives from a study of blood T cell repertoires in COVID-19. The wider study: Acute-phase and convalescent COVID-19 samples originated in the United States, Italy and Spain. T cells, B-cell-depleted T cells, or PBMCs supplied cDNA or gDNA.

Germline V gives CDR1 SNHLY, CDR2 FYNNEI. The CDR3 loop spans 14 amino acids. Trimming removed 4 bases from V and 9 bases from J, with 19 bases in between. Sequencing used immunoSEQ multiplex PCR; TCRdb keeps in-frame clones, though not all of them. In the table there are around 460,000 clones, 70% to 90% of which are singletons. The chain couples TRBV2 to TRBJ2-7, with a weak D call TRBD1 (5 bases). The sequence derives from a young man with COVID-19, enrolled during active disease. Sequencing was carried out using peripheral blood. The CDR3 sequence is CASSADRDTMGQYF. The CDR3 nucleotides are TGTGCCAGCAGTGCTGACAGAGATACCATGGGGCAGTACTTC.